The clone carrying this TCR beta chain was counted only a few times. Antigen unknown. CDR3 length: 14 amino acids. V was trimmed by 4 bases and J by 2 bases, leaving 10 bases between them. Germline V gives CDR1 KGHSH, CDR2 LQKENI. TCRdb called the 5' RACE reads again in MiXCR, with one record for every CDR3 protein. The sample lists under 400,000 distinct CDR3 sequences, roughly 10% occurring once. The sample is drawn from a study of T cells after yellow fever vaccination. Overall study findings and caveats: Once the booster was given, most primary-vaccination clones reappeared, at about 96% for CD4 and roughly 90% for CD8.

This sequence originates from a man between 18 and 29 years old who received the YFV17D yellow fever vaccine. The J gene is TRBJ2-3, the V gene TRBV18; no clear D gene. Specimen: PBMCs, collected on the day of the first yellow fever vaccination. Written as DNA, the CDR3 is TGTGCCAGCTCACTCCTATCCCCCACAGATACGCAGTATTTT. It is translated as CASSLLSPTDTQYF.